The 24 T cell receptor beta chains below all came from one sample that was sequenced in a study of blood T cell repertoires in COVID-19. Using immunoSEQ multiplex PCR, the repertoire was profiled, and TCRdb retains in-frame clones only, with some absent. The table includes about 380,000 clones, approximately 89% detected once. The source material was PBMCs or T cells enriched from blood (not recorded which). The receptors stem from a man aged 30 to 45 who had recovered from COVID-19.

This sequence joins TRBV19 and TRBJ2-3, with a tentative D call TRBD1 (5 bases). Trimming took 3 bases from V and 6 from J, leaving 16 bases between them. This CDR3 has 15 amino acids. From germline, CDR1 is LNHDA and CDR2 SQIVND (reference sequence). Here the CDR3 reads CASSITDGHFDTQYF. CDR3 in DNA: TGTGCCAGTAGTATTACGGACGGACATTTTGATACGCAGTATTTT. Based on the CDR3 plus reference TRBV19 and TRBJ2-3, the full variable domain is DGGITQSPKYLFRKEGQNVTLSCEQNLNHDAMYWYRQDPGQGLRLIYYSQIVNDFQKGDIAEGYSVSREKKESFPLTVTSAQKNPTAFYLCASSITDGHFDTQYFGPGTRLTVL.

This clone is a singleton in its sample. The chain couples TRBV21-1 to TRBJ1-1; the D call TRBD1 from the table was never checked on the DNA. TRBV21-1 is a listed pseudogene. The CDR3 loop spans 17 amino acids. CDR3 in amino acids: CASSKVTSQGRLAEAFF. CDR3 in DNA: TGTGCCAGCAGCAAAGTCACGTCGCAGGGTAGGTTGGCTGAAGCTTTCTTT.

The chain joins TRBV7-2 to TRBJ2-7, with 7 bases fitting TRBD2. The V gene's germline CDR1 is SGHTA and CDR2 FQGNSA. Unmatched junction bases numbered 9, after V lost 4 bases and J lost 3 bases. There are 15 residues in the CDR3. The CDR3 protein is CASSSWFGGGYEQYF. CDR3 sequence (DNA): TGTGCCAGCAGCTCGTGGTTTGGGGGGGGCTACGAGCAGTACTTC.

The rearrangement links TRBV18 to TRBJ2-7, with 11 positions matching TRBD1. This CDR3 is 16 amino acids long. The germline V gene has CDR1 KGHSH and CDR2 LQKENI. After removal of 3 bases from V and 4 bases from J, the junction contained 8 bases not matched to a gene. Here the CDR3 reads CASSPLDRGRIYEQYF. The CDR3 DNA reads TGTGCCAGCTCACCCTTGGACAGGGGGCGGATTTACGAGCAGTACTTC.

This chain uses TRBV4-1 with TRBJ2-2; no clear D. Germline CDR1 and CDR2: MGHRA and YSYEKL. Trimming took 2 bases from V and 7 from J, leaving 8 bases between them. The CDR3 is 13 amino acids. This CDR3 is CASSQLVGGELFF. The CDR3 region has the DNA TGCGCCAGCAGCCAACTAGTTGGCGGGGAGCTGTTTTTT.

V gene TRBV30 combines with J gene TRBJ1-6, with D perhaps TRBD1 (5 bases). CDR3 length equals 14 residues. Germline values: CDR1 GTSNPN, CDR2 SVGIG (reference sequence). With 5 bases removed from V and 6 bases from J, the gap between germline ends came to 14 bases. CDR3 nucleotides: TGTGCCTGGGGCAGGGTTGTTGGTAATTCACCCCTCCACTTT. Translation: CAWGRVVGNSPLHF.

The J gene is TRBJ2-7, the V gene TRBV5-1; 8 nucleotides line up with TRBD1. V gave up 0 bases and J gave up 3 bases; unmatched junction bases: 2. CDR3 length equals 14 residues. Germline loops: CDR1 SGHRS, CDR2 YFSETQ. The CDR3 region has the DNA TGCGCCAGCAGCTTGGGGACAGGGTTCTACGAGCAGTACTTC. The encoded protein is CASSLGTGFYEQYF.

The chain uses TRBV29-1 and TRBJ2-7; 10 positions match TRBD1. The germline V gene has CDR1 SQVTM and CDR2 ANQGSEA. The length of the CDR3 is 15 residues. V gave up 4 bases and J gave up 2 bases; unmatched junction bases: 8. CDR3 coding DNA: TGCAGCGTTGTGGGGACAGGGGAAACAGCCTACGAGCAGTACTTC. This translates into CSVVGTGETAYEQYF.

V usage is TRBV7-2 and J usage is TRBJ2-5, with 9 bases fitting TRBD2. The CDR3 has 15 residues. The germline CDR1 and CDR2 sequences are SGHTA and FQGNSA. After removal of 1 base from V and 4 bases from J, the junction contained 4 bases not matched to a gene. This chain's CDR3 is CASSLGGGAIETQYF. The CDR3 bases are TGTGCCAGCAGCTTAGGCGGGGGGGCGATAGAGACCCAGTACTTC.

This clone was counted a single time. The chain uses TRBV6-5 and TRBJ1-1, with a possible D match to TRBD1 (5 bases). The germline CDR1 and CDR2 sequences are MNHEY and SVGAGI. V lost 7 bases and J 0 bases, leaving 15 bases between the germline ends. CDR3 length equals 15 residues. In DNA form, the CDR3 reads TGTGCCAGCAAGGCTTCTGACAGAATGAACACTGAAGCTTTCTTT. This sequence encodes CASKASDRMNTEAFF.

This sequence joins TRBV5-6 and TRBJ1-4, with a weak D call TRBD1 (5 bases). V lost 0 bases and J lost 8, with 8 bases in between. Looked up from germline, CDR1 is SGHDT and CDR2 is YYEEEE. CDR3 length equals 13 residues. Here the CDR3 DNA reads TGTGCCAGCAGCTTGGTCTCAGGGGAAAAACTGTTTTTT. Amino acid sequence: CASSLVSGEKLFF.

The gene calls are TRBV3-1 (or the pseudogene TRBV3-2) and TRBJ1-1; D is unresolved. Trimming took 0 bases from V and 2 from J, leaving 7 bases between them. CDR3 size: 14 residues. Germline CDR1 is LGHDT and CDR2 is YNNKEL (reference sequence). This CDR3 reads CASSQDWLNTEAFF. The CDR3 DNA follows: TGTGCCAGCAGCCAAGATTGGCTTAACACTGAAGCTTTCTTT.

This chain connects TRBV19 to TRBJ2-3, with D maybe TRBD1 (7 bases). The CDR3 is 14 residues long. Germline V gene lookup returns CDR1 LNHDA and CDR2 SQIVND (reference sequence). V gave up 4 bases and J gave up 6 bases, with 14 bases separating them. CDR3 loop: CASSSPGGTDTQYF. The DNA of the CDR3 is TGTGCCAGTAGTAGCCCAGGGGGGACGGATACGCAGTATTTT.

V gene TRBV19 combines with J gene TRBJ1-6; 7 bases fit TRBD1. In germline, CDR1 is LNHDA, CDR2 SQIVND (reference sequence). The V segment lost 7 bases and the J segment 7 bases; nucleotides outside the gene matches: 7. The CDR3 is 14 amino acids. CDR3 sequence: CASNLPGQNSPLHF. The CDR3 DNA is TGTGCCAGTAATCTACCGGGACAGAATTCACCCCTCCACTTT.

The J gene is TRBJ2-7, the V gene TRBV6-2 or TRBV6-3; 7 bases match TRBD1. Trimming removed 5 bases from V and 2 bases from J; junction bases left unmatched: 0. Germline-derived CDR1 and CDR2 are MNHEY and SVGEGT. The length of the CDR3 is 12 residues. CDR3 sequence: CASSQGAYEQYF. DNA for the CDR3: TGTGCCAGCAGTCAGGGGGCCTACGAGCAGTACTTC.

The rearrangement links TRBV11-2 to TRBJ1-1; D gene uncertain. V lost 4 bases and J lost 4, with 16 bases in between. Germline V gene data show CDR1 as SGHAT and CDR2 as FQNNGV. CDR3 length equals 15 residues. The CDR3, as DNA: TGTGCCAGCAGCTCCTACCGGCAGGTGGCCACTGAAGCTTTCTTT. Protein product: CASSSYRQVATEAFF.

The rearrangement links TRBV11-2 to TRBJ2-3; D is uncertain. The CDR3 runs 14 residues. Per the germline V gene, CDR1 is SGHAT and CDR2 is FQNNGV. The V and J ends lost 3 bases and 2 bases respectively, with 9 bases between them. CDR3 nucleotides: TGTGCCAGCAGCTTGGTCACCTACACAGATACGCAGTATTTT. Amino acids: CASSLVTYTDTQYF.

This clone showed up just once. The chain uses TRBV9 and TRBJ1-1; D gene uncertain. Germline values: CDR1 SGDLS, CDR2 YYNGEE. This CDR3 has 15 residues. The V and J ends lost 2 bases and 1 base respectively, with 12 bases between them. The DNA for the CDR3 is TGTGCCAGCAGCGTCGCTCAGAAAACGAACACTGAAGCTTTCTTT. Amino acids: CASSVAQKTNTEAFF.

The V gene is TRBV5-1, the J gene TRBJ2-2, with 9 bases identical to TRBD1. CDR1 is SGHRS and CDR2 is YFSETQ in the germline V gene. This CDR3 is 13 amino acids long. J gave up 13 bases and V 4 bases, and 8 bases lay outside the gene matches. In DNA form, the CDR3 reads TGCGCCAGCAGCGGACAAGACAGGGGGACGCTGTTTTTT. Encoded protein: CASSGQDRGTLFF.

The CDR3 region is CASSSDRPPYGYTF. The CDR3 region has the DNA TGTGCCAGCAGCTCCGACAGGCCACCTTATGGCTACACCTTC. The V gene is TRBV14, the J gene TRBJ1-2; weak D call: TRBD1 (6 bases). V was cut by 5 bases and J by 5 bases, with 15 bases left in between. The CDR3 runs 14 residues. Germline V gene sequence: CDR1 SGHDN, CDR2 FVKESK.

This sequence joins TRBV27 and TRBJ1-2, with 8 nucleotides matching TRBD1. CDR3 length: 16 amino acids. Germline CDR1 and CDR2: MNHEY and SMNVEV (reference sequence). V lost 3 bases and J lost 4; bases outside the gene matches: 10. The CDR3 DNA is TGTGCCAGCAGTTTCCTCGGACAGGGAGGCATCTATGGCTACACCTTC. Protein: CASSFLGQGGIYGYTF.

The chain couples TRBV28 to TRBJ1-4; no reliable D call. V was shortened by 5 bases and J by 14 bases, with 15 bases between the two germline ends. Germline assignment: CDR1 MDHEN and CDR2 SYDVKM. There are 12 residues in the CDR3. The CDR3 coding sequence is TGTGCCAGCAGTACGCGGACTGGAGCCCTGTTTTTT. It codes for CASSTRTGALFF.

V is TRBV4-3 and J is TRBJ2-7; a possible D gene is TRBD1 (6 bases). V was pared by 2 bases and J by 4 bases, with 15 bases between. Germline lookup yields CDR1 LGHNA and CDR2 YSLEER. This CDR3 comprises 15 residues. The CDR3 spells CASSQYQGKKYEQYF. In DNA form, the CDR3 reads TGCGCCAGCAGCCAATATCAGGGGAAGAAATACGAGCAGTACTTC.

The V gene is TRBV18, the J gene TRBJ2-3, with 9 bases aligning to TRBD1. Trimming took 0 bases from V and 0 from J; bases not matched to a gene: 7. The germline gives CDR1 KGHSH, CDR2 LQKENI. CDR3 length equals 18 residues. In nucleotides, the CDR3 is TGTGCCAGCTCACCACCCACTGGACAGGGGAGAAGCACAGATACGCAGTATTTT. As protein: CASSPPTGQGRSTDTQYF.